Listed below are T cell receptor beta chains from one sample, sequenced in a study of Ad26.COV2.S vaccination and SARS-CoV-2 variants. Clones were sequenced by immunoSEQ multiplex PCR, and TCRdb holds only the in-frame ones, with some missing. The table has roughly 330,000 clones, roughly 90% seen once. The sequencing used peripheral blood, collected in a trial of Ad26.COV2.S vaccine versus placebo. These receptors all come from a person aged 18-60 years who received the Ad26.COV2.S COVID-19 vaccine or a placebo. Both conserved end residues are part of each CDR3. Fields, in order: clone size, J gene, V gene, D gene, CDR3 DNA, CDR3 protein. The D gene is left open where the match is weak. The listing skips clone size in some rows; elsewhere it reads once, few, many or a size class.

few | TRBJ1-1 | TRBV7-2 | NA | TGTGCCAGCAGCTTAGACAGTAACACTGAAGCTTTCTTT | CASSLDSNTEAFF
NA | TRBJ2-1 | TRBV6-5 | NA | TGTGCCAGCAGTTCGTCCTTCAACAATGAGCAGTTCTTC | CASSSSFNNEQFF
NA | TRBJ1-1 | TRBV11-2 | TRBD1 | TGTGCCAGCAGCCCGAGACAGGGTAAAGACACTGAAGCTTTCTTT | CASSPRQGKDTEAFF
NA | TRBJ2-1 | TRBV5-1 | TRBD2 | TGCGCCAGCAATGGACTAGCGGTGTCTCCCTACAATGAGCAGTTCTTC | CASNGLAVSPYNEQFF
NA | TRBJ1-1 | TRBV28 | NA | TGTGCCAGCAGCCCCATGGGGGGAGACACTGAAGCTTTCTTT | CASSPMGGDTEAFF
once | TRBJ2-3 | TRBV4-3 | NA | TGCGCCAGCAGCCAAGATCGGAGGACAGTTGGCACAGATACGCAGTATTTT | CASSQDRRTVGTDTQYF
NA | TRBJ1-5 | TRBV18 | NA | TGTGCCAGCTCACCACCGCTAGGTCAGCCCCAGCATTTT | CASSPPLGQPQHF
NA | TRBJ2-6 | TRBV28 | NA | TGTGCCAGCTGCCGGCGCTCTGGGGCCAACGTCCTGACTTTC | CASCRRSGANVLTF
NA | TRBJ1-1 | TRBV18 | TRBD1 | TGTGCCAGCTCCCGGGACAGGGAGAACACTGAAGCTTTCTTT | CASSRDRENTEAFF
NA | TRBJ2-1 | TRBV6-5 | TRBD2 | TGTGCCAGCAGCCGACTAGCGGGGGGGAAGGAGCAGTTCTTC | CASSRLAGGKEQFF
few | TRBJ2-1 | TRBV19 | TRBD2 | TGTGCCAGCTCACAGGGAAGGACTAGCGGGAGCCCCTACAATGAGCAGTTCTTC | CASSQGRTSGSPYNEQFF
NA | TRBJ2-4 | TRBV7-9 | TRBD1 | TGTGCCAGCAGCTTCTCGGGACAGAACATCCTACTAGCCAAAAACATTCAGTACTTC | CASSFSGQNILLAKNIQYF
NA | TRBJ2-1 | TRBV18 | TRBD2 | TGTGCCAGCTCACCACGGGGACTAGCCGACGCCAATGAGCAGTTCTTC | CASSPRGLADANEQFF
NA | TRBJ2-7 | TRBV12-3/TRBV12-4 | NA | TGTGCCAGCAGTTCAAGTTTATCCTACGAGCAGTACTTC | CASSSSLSYEQYF
NA | TRBJ1-5 | TRBV7-8 | NA | TGTGCCAGCAGCTTAGGAGAGAGCAATCAGCCCCAGCATTTT | CASSLGESNQPQHF
NA | TRBJ2-5 | TRBV21-1 | NA | TGTGCCAGCAGCAAAGCGCTTTCCCCCCTGTTGGAGACCCAGTACTTC | CASSKALSPLLETQYF
NA | TRBJ2-1 | TRBV5-1 | TRBD2 | TGCGCCAGCACGACTAGCGGGGGGTACAATGAGCAGTTCTTC | CASTTSGGYNEQFF